The entry below describes one T cell receptor (beta chain). This sample was included in a study of shared T cell receptors in the human thymus. Per the germline V gene, CDR1 is SGHTA and CDR2 is FQGTGA. V lost 5 bases to trimming and J lost 5 bases, with 23 bases between them. The CDR3 runs to 17 residues. Clones were read by immunoSEQ multiplex PCR, and TCRdb kept only the in-frame ones, dropping some. The data contain about 660,000 clones, approximately 87% of them seen just once; the ten biggest clones take up roughly 0.0087%. Another study also made use of these data, one on human thymus T cells. That source adds: Thymic material originated from resections removed in the course of corrective heart surgery. Gene usage (both V and J) appeared biased in thymic and blood repertoires. Highly overlapping thymic repertoires in unrelated individuals were reported by related research.

This sequence joins TRBV7-3 and TRBJ2-3; tentative D call: TRBD2 (5 bases). The source is a boy younger than two with a congenital heart defect. Sequenced material: thymocytes. CDR3 residues: CASSLRGDIEGGDTQYF. The CDR3 nucleotides read TGTGCCAGCAGCCTGAGAGGAGACATCGAGGGTGGAGATACGCAGTATTTT.